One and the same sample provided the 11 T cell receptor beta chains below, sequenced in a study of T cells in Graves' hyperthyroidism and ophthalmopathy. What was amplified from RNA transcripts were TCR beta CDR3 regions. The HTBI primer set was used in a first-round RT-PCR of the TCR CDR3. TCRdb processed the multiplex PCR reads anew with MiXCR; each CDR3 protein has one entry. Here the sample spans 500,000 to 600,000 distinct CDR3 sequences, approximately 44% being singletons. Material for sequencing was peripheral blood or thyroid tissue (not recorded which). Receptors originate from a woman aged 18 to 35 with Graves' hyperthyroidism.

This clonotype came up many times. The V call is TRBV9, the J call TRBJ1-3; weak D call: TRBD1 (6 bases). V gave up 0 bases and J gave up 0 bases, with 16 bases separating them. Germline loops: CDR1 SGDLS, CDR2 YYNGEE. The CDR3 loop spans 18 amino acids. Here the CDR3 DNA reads TGTGCCAGCAGCGTAGTCCCGCTCGACAGGCTCTCTGGAAACACCATATATTTT. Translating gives CASSVVPLDRLSGNTIYF.

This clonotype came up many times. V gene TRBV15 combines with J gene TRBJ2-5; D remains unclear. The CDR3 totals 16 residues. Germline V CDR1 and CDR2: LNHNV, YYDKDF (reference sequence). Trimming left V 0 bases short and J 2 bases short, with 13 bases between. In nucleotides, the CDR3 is TGTGCCACCAGCAGAGATCTTGGCAGCCTACAAGAGACCCAGTACTTC. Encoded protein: CATSRDLGSLQETQYF.

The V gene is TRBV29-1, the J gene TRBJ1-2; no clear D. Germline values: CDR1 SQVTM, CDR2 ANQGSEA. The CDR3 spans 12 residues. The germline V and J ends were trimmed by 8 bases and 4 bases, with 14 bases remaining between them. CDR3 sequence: CSSYSKVYGYTF. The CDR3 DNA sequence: TGCAGCAGTTACTCGAAGGTCTATGGCTACACCTTC.

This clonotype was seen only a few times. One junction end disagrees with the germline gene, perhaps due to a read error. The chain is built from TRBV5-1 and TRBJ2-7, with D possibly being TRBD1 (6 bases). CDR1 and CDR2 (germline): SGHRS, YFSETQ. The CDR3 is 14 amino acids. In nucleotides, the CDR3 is TGTGCCAGCAGTATAGACAGGAGATCCTACGAGCAGTACTTC. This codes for CASSIDRRSYEQYF.

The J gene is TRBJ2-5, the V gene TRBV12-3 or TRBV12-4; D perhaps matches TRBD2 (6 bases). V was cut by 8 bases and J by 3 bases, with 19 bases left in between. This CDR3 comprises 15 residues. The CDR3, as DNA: TGTGCCAGCTGCGGGGTCGACACCGGGGAAGAGACCCAGTACTTC. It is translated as CASCGVDTGEETQYF.

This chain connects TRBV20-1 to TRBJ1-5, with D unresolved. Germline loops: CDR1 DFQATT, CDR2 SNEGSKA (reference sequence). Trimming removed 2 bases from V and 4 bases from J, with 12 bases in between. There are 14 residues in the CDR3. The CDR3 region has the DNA TGCAGTGCTAGACTAGCGGGAGATAATCAGCCCCAGCATTTT. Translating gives CSARLAGDNQPQHF.

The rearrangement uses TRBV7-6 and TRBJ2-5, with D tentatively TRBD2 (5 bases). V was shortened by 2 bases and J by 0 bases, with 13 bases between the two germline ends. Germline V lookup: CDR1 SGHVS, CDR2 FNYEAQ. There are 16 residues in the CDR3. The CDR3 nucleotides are TGTGCCAGCAGCTTAATCGGGATAGAGTACCAAGAGACCCAGTACTTC. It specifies CASSLIGIEYQETQYF.

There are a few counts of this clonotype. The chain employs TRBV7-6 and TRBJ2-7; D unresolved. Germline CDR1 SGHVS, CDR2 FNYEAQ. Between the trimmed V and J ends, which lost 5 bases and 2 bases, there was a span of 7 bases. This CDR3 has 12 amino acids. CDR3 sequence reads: CASSREPYEQYF. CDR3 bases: TGTGCCAGCAGCAGGGAACCCTACGAGCAGTACTTC.

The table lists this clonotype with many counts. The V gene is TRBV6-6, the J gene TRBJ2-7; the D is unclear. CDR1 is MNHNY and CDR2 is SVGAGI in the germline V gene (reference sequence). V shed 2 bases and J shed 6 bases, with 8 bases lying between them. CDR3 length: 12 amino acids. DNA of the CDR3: TGTGCCAGCAGTTACGAGGAGAGCGAGCAGTACTTC. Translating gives CASSYEESEQYF.

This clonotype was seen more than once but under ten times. CDR3 amino acids: CASSRDGYNEQFF. CDR3 in DNA: TGTGCCAGCAGTCGGGACGGTTACAATGAGCAGTTCTTC. The chain employs TRBV2 and TRBJ2-5, with D possibly being TRBD1 or TRBD2 (5 bases each). The J call may not be correct, given that the DNA end is closer to TRBJ2-1. The CDR3 is 13 residues long. Germline assignment: CDR1 SNHLY and CDR2 FYNNEI.

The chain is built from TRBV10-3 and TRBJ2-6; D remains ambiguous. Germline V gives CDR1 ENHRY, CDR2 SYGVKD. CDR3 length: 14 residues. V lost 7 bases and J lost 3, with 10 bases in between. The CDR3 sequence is CAITTSGGANVLTF. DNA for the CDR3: TGTGCCATCACGACCTCGGGTGGGGCCAACGTCCTGACTTTC.